What follows are 32 T cell receptor beta chains derived from one specimen sequenced in a study of cytomegalovirus exposure and HLA in healthy donors. Researchers ran the PCR with 60 Vbeta and 13 Jbeta primers. Sequencing was performed with immunoSEQ multiplex PCR; in TCRdb, only in-frame clones are kept and a portion is missing. This table holds 85,000 to 90,000 clones, under 80% found once. The sequenced sample was PBMCs. All receptors derive from a man aged 30 to 45 in good health and CMV-seropositive.

This sequence joins TRBV30 and TRBJ2-1, with TRBD1 identical over 8 bases. Germline loops: CDR1 GTSNPN, CDR2 SVGIG (reference sequence). V dropped 2 bases and J dropped 0; count of bases not matched to a gene: 12. The CDR3 sequence is 18 residues long. The CDR3, as DNA: TGTGCCTGGAGTCGAGGACAGGGCCAGAAAAGCTCCTACAATGAGCAGTTCTTC. This translates into CAWSRGQGQKSSYNEQFF.

The J gene is TRBJ1-1, the V gene TRBV6-1, with 7 positions matching TRBD1. V lost 8 bases to trimming and J lost 0 bases; unmatched junction nucleotides: 9. This CDR3 is 15 amino acids long. In germline, CDR1 is MNHNS, CDR2 SASEGT. DNA of the CDR3: TGTGCCAGCGAGACAGGGTGGGGAATGAACACTGAAGCTTTCTTT. Protein sequence: CASETGWGMNTEAFF.

The chain uses TRBV28 and TRBJ1-2; no definite D call. V lost 3 bases, J lost 8 bases, and 22 bases lay in between. The CDR3 has 16 residues. Per germline, CDR1 MDHEN and CDR2 SYDVKM. The CDR3 sequence: CASSFWFRGSRTGYTF. The CDR3 nucleotides are TGTGCCAGCAGTTTTTGGTTTCGGGGATCCCGGACGGGCTACACCTTC.

The chain recombines TRBV15 with TRBJ2-6; TRBD1 matches at 7 bases. The CDR3 runs to 19 residues. The ends lost 1 base at V and 0 bases at J; junction bases unmatched: 9. The germline V gene has CDR1 LNHNV and CDR2 YYDKDF (reference sequence). Here the CDR3 reads CATSRGWIQGFSGANVLTF. CDR3 DNA sequence: TGTGCCACCAGCAGAGGGTGGATACAGGGGTTCTCTGGGGCCAACGTCCTGACTTTC.

The chain joins TRBV10-2 to TRBJ1-4, with 8 bases matching TRBD1. Looked up from germline, CDR1 is WSHSY and CDR2 is SAAADI. The junction had 7 bases not matched to a gene; V was cut back by 4 bases and J by 6 bases. The CDR3 covers 15 residues. This CDR3 reads CASSGLAGGYEKLFF. The CDR3 nucleotides are TGCGCCAGCAGTGGGTTGGCAGGGGGCTATGAAAAACTGTTTTTT.

There are a few counts of this clone. CDR3 residues: CASRFNWGPYEQYF. The CDR3 DNA sequence: TGCGCCAGCAGGTTTAATTGGGGGCCCTACGAGCAGTACTTC. V is TRBV5-1 and J is TRBJ2-7; D possibly corresponds to TRBD1 (6 bases). The CDR3 loop spans 14 amino acids. Germline CDR1 is SGHRS and CDR2 is YFSETQ. V was trimmed by 5 bases and J by 2 bases, leaving 14 bases between them.

The genes are TRBV4-3 and TRBJ2-5, with 7 bases fitting TRBD2. With V trimmed by 1 base and J by 4 bases, 0 bases remained unmatched. CDR3 length: 13 residues. CDR1 and CDR2 (germline): LGHNA, YSLEER. In nucleotides, the CDR3 is TGCGCCAGCAGCCAAGGACTAGCAGAGACCCAGTACTTC. Protein product: CASSQGLAETQYF.

The chain couples TRBV14 to TRBJ2-7; TRBD2 agrees at 7 bases. V lost 0 bases and J lost 2; bases outside the gene matches: 10. The CDR3 has 17 amino acids. Germline-derived CDR1 and CDR2 are SGHDN and FVKESK. DNA of the CDR3: TGTGCCAGCAGCCAAGAGGCCAGGTGGGGGACTACCTACGAGCAGTACTTC. This encodes CASSQEARWGTTYEQYF.

This chain uses TRBV7-2 with TRBJ2-3, with D uncertain. The CDR3 totals 13 residues. Germline assignment: CDR1 SGHTA and CDR2 FQGNSA. The V gene lost 5 bases and the J gene lost 6 bases, with 12 bases spanning the gap. The DNA of the CDR3 is TGTGCCAGCAGCATCCGGCGGATGGATACGCAGTATTTT. As protein: CASSIRRMDTQYF.

This CDR3 is CASSIAEGTSGYTF. Written as DNA, the CDR3 is TGTGCCAGTAGTATAGCGGAGGGGACGAGTGGCTACACCTTC. The chain links TRBV19 to TRBJ1-2, with D possibly matching TRBD1 (5 bases). The V gene lost 1 base and the J gene lost 7 bases, with 13 bases spanning the gap. The germline V gene has CDR1 LNHDA and CDR2 SQIVND (reference sequence). The CDR3 length is 14 residues. Full variable domain (missing parts from reference TRBV19 and TRBJ1-2): DGGITQSPKYLFRKEGQNVTLSCEQNLNHDAMYWYRQDPGQGLRLIYYSQIVNDFQKGDIAEGYSVSREKKESFPLTVTSAQKNPTAFYLCASSIAEGTSGYTFGSGTRLTVV.

This clone was observed a few times. J is TRBJ1-2 and V is TRBV2, with 8 bases matching TRBD1. V lost 6 bases and J lost 6; bases outside the gene matches: 12. The CDR3 is made up of 15 amino acids. Germline V CDR1 and CDR2: SNHLY, FYNNEI. In nucleotides, the CDR3 is TGTGCCAGCAGCAACGGGGCAGGGGGCGCGGATGGCTACACCTTC. Amino acids: CASSNGAGGADGYTF.

This chain joins TRBV6-5 and TRBJ1-4; 10 bases agree with TRBD1. The CDR3 consists of 15 residues. Germline lookup yields CDR1 MNHEY and CDR2 SVGAGI. Trimming cost V 6 bases and J 4 bases; bases outside gene matches: 5. The CDR3 reads CASRRGQGVNEKLFF. CDR3 DNA sequence: TGTGCCAGCAGGCGAGGACAGGGGGTTAATGAAAAACTGTTTTTT.

Only a few counts were recorded for this clone. The chain recombines TRBV5-1 with TRBJ1-6; 9 positions match TRBD1. This CDR3 has 16 residues. Trimming at V came to 4 bases and at J to 7 bases, leaving 9 bases not matched to a gene. From germline, CDR1 is SGHRS and CDR2 YFSETQ. CDR3 DNA: TGCGCCAGCAGCACTGTGTCCGGGACAGGGAATTCACCCCTCCACTTT. Its translation is CASSTVSGTGNSPLHF.

The chain carries TRBV19 and TRBJ2-7; TRBD1 aligns across 7 bases. Trimming cost V 5 bases and J 0 bases; bases outside gene matches: 7. This CDR3 spans 15 amino acids. Germline V gene sequence: CDR1 LNHDA, CDR2 SQIVND (reference sequence). The chain's CDR3 is CASSYGQAGSYEQYF. Here the CDR3 DNA reads TGTGCCAGTAGTTACGGACAGGCTGGCTCCTACGAGCAGTACTTC.

In this sample, this clone turned up a few times. CDR3 sequence: CASSQGPLRRQGKYRDTQYF. The CDR3 region has the DNA TGCGCCAGCAGCCAAGGCCCTCTCCGCCGACAGGGAAAGTATCGGGATACGCAGTATTTT. V gene TRBV4-1 combines with J gene TRBJ2-3; 7 bases match TRBD1. The junction had 22 bases not matched to a gene; V was cut back by 1 base and J by 6 bases. The CDR3 is made up of 20 amino acids. The germline gives CDR1 MGHRA, CDR2 YSYEKL.

This sequence joins TRBV7-9 and TRBJ2-5; TRBD1 aligns across 10 bases. The germline gives CDR1 SEHNR, CDR2 FQNEAQ (reference sequence). The CDR3 is 15 residues long. V shed 5 bases and J 2 bases; nucleotides not matched to a gene: 5. The CDR3 region has the DNA TGTGCCAGCAGCCCAGGACAGGGGGTACAAGAGACCCAGTACTTC. It yields the protein CASSPGQGVQETQYF.

This clone was seen a handful of times. The chain couples TRBV11-2 to TRBJ2-1; no firm D call. CDR3 length: 13 amino acids. V was pared by 1 base and J by 8 bases, with 9 bases between. Germline CDR1 SGHAT, CDR2 FQNNGV. CDR3 loop: CASSLARSYEQFF. CDR3 DNA sequence: TGTGCCAGCAGCTTAGCCCGGAGCTATGAGCAGTTCTTC. The full variable domain, in which reference TRBV11-2 and TRBJ2-1 provide the parts outside the CDR3, is EAGVAQSPRYKIIEKRQSVAFWCNPISGHATLYWYQQILGQGPKLLIQFQNNGVVDDSQLPKDRFSAERLKGVDSTLKIQPAKLEDSAVYLCASSLARSYEQFFGPGTRLTVL.

J is TRBJ2-2 and V is TRBV7-9; D gene unclear. Germline CDR1 and CDR2: SEHNR and FQNEAQ (reference sequence). With 5 bases removed from V and 1 base from J, the gap between germline ends came to 8 bases. The CDR3 is 14 amino acids. CDR3 nucleotide sequence: TGTGCCAGCAGCCAAAGTAGGAACACCGGGGAGCTGTTTTTT. Amino acids: CASSQSRNTGELFF.

The count of this clone is one. This chain links TRBV28 with TRBJ1-4; TRBD1 is a possible D gene (5 bases). V shed 5 bases and J shed 7 bases, with 14 bases lying between them. The CDR3 has 14 amino acids. Germline V gives CDR1 MDHEN, CDR2 SYDVKM. DNA for the CDR3: TGTGCCAGCAGTATAGTCCAGGGCCGTGAAAAACTGTTTTTT. Translation gives CASSIVQGREKLFF.

The chain uses TRBV5-6 and TRBJ2-5; 7 bases fit TRBD2. Losses at the gene ends were 4 bases for V and 4 bases for J; bases not matched to a gene: 7. This CDR3 spans 14 amino acids. Looked up from germline, CDR1 is SGHDT and CDR2 is YYEEEE. The CDR3 reads CASSPTSVGETQYF. The CDR3 DNA is TGTGCCAGCAGCCCCACTAGCGTCGGAGAGACCCAGTACTTC.

The chain is built from TRBV5-1 and TRBJ2-3; 9 bases map to TRBD1. V shed 5 bases and J 0 bases; nucleotides not matched to a gene: 4. The CDR3 consists of 15 residues. Per the germline V gene, CDR1 is SGHRS and CDR2 is YFSETQ. Here the CDR3 reads CASRRDRVSTDTQYF. CDR3 DNA: TGCGCCAGCAGAAGGGACAGGGTTAGCACAGATACGCAGTATTTT. Using reference TRBV5-1 and TRBJ2-3 for the parts outside the CDR3, the full variable domain is KAGVTQTPRYLIKTRGQQVTLSCSPISGHRSVSWYQQTPGQGLQFLFEYFSETQRNKGNFPGRFSGRQFSNSRSEMNVSTLELGDSALYLCASRRDRVSTDTQYFGPGTRLTVL.

The CDR3 sequence: CASSYPSGGNGYTF. DNA for the CDR3: TGTGCCAGCAGTTACCCCTCAGGGGGCAATGGCTACACCTTC. The chain joins TRBV6-6 to TRBJ1-2, with 8 bases lining up with TRBD1. The CDR3 consists of 14 residues. Looked up from germline, CDR1 is MNHNY and CDR2 is SVGAGI (reference sequence). V gave up 2 bases and J gave up 6 bases; unmatched junction bases: 5.

The V call is TRBV4-2, the J call TRBJ1-2; no definite D call. This CDR3 is 14 amino acids long. V was pared by 0 bases and J by 8 bases, with 13 bases between. Germline V gene sequence: CDR1 LGHNA, CDR2 YNFKEQ. CDR3 DNA sequence: TGTGCCAGCAGCCAAGATCTCCAGGTTCGAGGCTACACCTTC. This encodes CASSQDLQVRGYTF.

The CDR3 DNA is TGTGCCAGCAGCTCGACACTTGAAGCTTTCTTT. Protein: CASSSTLEAFF. The chain recombines TRBV5-6 with TRBJ1-1; D remains unclear. CDR3 size: 11 residues. Germline V gene lookup returns CDR1 SGHDT and CDR2 YYEEEE. V gave up 3 bases and J gave up 7 bases, with 7 bases separating them. Variable domain in full (rest from reference TRBV5-6 and TRBJ1-1): DAGVTQSPTHLIKTRGQQVTLRCSPKSGHDTVSWYQQALGQGPQFIFQYYEEEERQRGNFPDRFSGHQFPNYSSELNVNALLLGDSALYLCASSSTLEAFFGQGTRLTVV.

The chain links TRBV19 to TRBJ2-1; 8 nucleotides agree with TRBD2. The ends lost 5 bases at V and 8 bases at J; junction bases unmatched: 8. The germline gives CDR1 LNHDA, CDR2 SQIVND (reference sequence). This CDR3 region has 14 residues. The DNA of the CDR3 is TGTGCCAGTAGTGAGCGGGGGTCTATGGATGAGCAGTTCTTC. Its protein product is CASSERGSMDEQFF.

For this clone: At one end, the junction sequence differs from germline, possibly due to a read error. The DNA for the CDR3 is TGTGCCAGCAGTGAAGTAGGGGCCTACGGGCAGTACTTC. Translation: CASSEVGAYGQYF. This sequence joins TRBV6-1 and TRBJ2-7; a weak D match, TRBD1 (5 bases). Germline values: CDR1 MNHNS, CDR2 SASEGT. This CDR3 has 13 residues.

Notes on this clone: Just one base apart from a much larger clone, this may be a read error. The sample carries other DNA sequences with the same CDR3. This chain links TRBV7-2 with TRBJ2-7; D is unclear. The V end lost 5 bases, the J end lost 0 bases, and 5 bases lay between the germline ends. The CDR3 consists of 12 residues. Per germline, CDR1 SGHTA and CDR2 FQGNSA. The CDR3 spells CASSLSSYEQYF. In nucleotides, the CDR3 is TGTGCCAGCAGCCTTAGCTCCTACGAGCAGTACTTC.

The sample holds a few counts of this clone. The rearrangement uses TRBV2 and TRBJ1-5, with D hard to call. V was shortened by 4 bases and J by 3 bases, with 7 bases between the two germline ends. Germline V gene sequence: CDR1 SNHLY, CDR2 FYNNEI. The CDR3 runs 13 residues. CDR3 sequence: CASSGQFNQPQHF. The CDR3 bases are TGTGCCAGCAGTGGCCAGTTCAATCAGCCCCAGCATTTT.

The V gene is TRBV30, the J gene TRBJ1-3; TRBD1 aligns across 7 bases. The junction had 5 bases not matched to a gene; V was cut back by 2 bases and J by 4 bases. The germline gives CDR1 GTSNPN, CDR2 SVGIG (reference sequence). The CDR3 sequence is 14 residues long. The CDR3: CAWSRRDSGNTIYF. For the CDR3, the DNA is TGTGCCTGGAGTCGCCGGGACAGCGGAAACACCATATATTTT.

The chain links TRBV4-1 to TRBJ2-3; perhaps TRBD1 as D (6 bases). The V gene's germline CDR1 is MGHRA and CDR2 YSYEKL. The CDR3 totals 16 residues. Between the trimmed V and J ends, which lost 1 base and 4 bases, there was a span of 15 bases. CDR3 residues: CASSQGTGFRADTQYF. The CDR3 DNA is TGCGCCAGCAGCCAAGGTACAGGGTTTCGGGCAGATACGCAGTATTTT.

CDR3 residues: CASSTGQGAGGELFF. In DNA, the CDR3 is TGTGCCAGCAGCACGGGACAGGGGGCCGGCGGGGAGCTGTTTTTT. The V call is TRBV7-9, the J call TRBJ2-2, with TRBD1 matching 12 bases. The CDR3 totals 15 residues. Losses at the gene ends were 5 bases for V and 7 bases for J; bases not matched to a gene: 5. Germline loops: CDR1 SEHNR, CDR2 FQNEAQ (reference sequence).

This clone was recorded once. The V and J genes are TRBV7-2 and TRBJ2-7; TRBD2 matches 10 bases. Trimming took 2 bases from V and 7 from J; bases not matched to a gene: 14. The CDR3 is 17 residues long. The germline gives CDR1 SGHTA, CDR2 FQGNSA. The CDR3: CASSLYGSLAGAREQYF. The CDR3 nucleotides read TGTGCCAGCAGCTTATATGGCTCCCTAGCGGGGGCGCGGGAGCAGTACTTC.